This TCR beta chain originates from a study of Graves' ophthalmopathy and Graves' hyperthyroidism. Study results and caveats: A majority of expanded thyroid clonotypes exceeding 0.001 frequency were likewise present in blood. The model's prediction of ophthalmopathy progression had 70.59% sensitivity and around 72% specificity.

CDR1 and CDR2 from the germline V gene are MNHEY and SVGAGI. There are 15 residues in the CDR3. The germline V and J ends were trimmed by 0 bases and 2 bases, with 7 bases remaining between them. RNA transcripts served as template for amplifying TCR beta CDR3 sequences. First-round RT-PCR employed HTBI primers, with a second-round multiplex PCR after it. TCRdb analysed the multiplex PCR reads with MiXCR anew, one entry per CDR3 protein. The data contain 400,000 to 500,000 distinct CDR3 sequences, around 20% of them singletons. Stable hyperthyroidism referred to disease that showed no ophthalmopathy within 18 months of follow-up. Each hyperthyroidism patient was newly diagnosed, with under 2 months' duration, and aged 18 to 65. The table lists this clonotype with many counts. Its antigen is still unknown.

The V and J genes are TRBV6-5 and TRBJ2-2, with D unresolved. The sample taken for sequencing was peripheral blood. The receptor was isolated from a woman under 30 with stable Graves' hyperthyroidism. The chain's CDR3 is CASSYSGGNTGELFF. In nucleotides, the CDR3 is TGTGCCAGCAGTTACTCGGGCGGCAACACCGGGGAGCTGTTTTTT.